This entry is about one TCR beta chain. Its antigen is currently unknown. Trimming removed 2 bases from V and 5 bases from J, with 7 bases in between. This CDR3 contains 12 residues. This entry comes from a study of response to subunit inactivated influenza vaccine. Findings of the study overall: New T cells are recruited in small numbers by each seasonal influenza vaccination, according to the authors' suggestion.

One entry per CDR3 protein, called by TCRdb with MiXCR from the RT-PCR reads. This table has about 180,000 distinct CDR3 sequences, around a tenth appearing once. The sequencing here drew on CD8+ T cells sorted from PBMCs, taken around 25 months after vaccination. The source of this sequence is a man aged 50-75 years who received an inactivated influenza vaccine. V and J are TRBV12-3 or TRBV12-4 and TRBJ2-7, with D possibly being TRBD1 or TRBD2 (5 bases each). The CDR3 DNA follows: TGTGCCAGCAGTTTATGGGGGAACGAGCAGTACTTC. Translation: CASSLWGNEQYF.